Shown below are 22 T cell receptor beta chains from a single sample sequenced in a study of OX40 agonist ivuxolimab in advanced cancers. Some clones are missing from TCRdb's copy, which holds only in-frame ones; the method was immunoSEQ multiplex PCR. The sample lists about 28,000 clones; 80% were seen once. The source material was CD4+ or CD8+ T cells sorted from blood, sampled in a trial of the OX40 agonist ivuxolimab. The receptors were sampled from an adult with an advanced solid tumor such as melanoma, head and neck, liver or kidney cancer.

The chain employs TRBV9 and TRBJ1-2; 8 bases line up with TRBD1. The V gene end was trimmed by 4 bases and the J gene end by 4 bases; junction bases not matched to a gene: 6. In germline, CDR1 is SGDLS, CDR2 YYNGEE. This CDR3 comprises 14 residues. In DNA form, the CDR3 reads TGTGCCAGCAGCCCTCAGGGGGCCACCTATGGCTACACCTTC. Its translation is CASSPQGATYGYTF.

The genes are TRBV6-6 and TRBJ2-7; D possibly corresponds to TRBD1 (5 bases). This CDR3 is built from 13 residues. Per the germline V gene, CDR1 is MNHNY and CDR2 is SVGAGI (reference sequence). V shed 1 base and J shed 5 bases, with 9 bases lying between them. The CDR3 DNA follows: TGTGCCAGCAGTTACTGGCAGGGCAACGAGCAGTACTTC. Translating gives CASSYWQGNEQYF.

V is TRBV5-6 and J is TRBJ1-6; possibly TRBD1 for D (5 bases). CDR3 length equals 14 residues. The ends were cut back, 0 bases at V and 9 bases at J, with 10 bases in the middle. Germline lookup yields CDR1 SGHDT and CDR2 YYEEEE. The CDR3 nucleotides read TGTGCCAGCAGCTTGGATCAGGGAGGTTCACCCCTCCACTTT. Its translation is CASSLDQGGSPLHF.

CDR3 nucleotides: TGCGCCAGCAGCGAAGGACGGGAAAAACTGTTTTTT. Encoded protein: CASSEGREKLFF. The chain combines TRBV4-3 with TRBJ1-4, with unresolved D. V shed 5 bases and J shed 8 bases, with 9 bases lying between them. The CDR3 has 12 amino acids. Germline CDR1 and CDR2: LGHNA and YSLEER.

This clone is judged medium-sized. This chain connects TRBV15 to TRBJ1-5; D is unclear. V lost 0 bases and J lost 4, with 10 bases in between. Germline assignment: CDR1 LNHNV and CDR2 YYDKDF (reference sequence). The CDR3 sequence is 15 residues long. The CDR3 nucleotides are TGTGCCACCAGCAGAGAGAGGGAAGAGAATCAGCCCCAGCATTTT. As protein: CATSREREENQPQHF. Looking up the rest from reference TRBV15 and TRBJ1-5 gives the full variable domain: DAMVIQNPRYQVTQFGKPVTLSCSQTLNHNVMYWYQQKSSQAPKLLFHYYDKDFNNEADTPDNFQSRRPNTSFCFLDIRSPGLGDTAMYLCATSREREENQPQHFGDGTRLSIL.

This chain uses TRBV6-1 with TRBJ1-2, with D unclear. This CDR3 has 18 amino acids. V lost 6 bases and J 1 base, leaving 24 bases between the germline ends. Germline V gene lookup returns CDR1 MNHNS and CDR2 SASEGT. CDR3 protein: CASREYPAGSSNNYGYTF. The CDR3 bases are TGTGCCAGCAGAGAATACCCCGCGGGGAGCTCTAATAACTATGGCTACACCTTC.

This clone was recorded once. This chain connects TRBV27 to TRBJ2-5; 8 nucleotides agree with TRBD1. The CDR3 has 15 residues. The germline CDR1 and CDR2 sequences are MNHEY and SMNVEV (reference sequence). Trimming cost V 6 bases and J 1 base; bases outside gene matches: 7. CDR3 in amino acids: CASRGLTGAQETQYF. In nucleotides, the CDR3 is TGTGCCAGCAGGGGACTGACAGGGGCCCAAGAGACCCAGTACTTC.

The rearrangement links TRBV4-3 to TRBJ1-2; 7 nucleotides align to TRBD1. V dropped 4 bases and J dropped 4; count of bases not matched to a gene: 9. Looked up from germline, CDR1 is LGHNA and CDR2 is YSLEER. This CDR3 comprises 15 residues. The chain's CDR3 is CASSRAARDSYGYTF. CDR3 DNA sequence: TGCGCCAGCAGCCGAGCGGCTCGGGACAGCTATGGCTACACCTTC.

This clone was recorded a few times. The chain uses TRBV2 and TRBJ2-7; perhaps TRBD2 as D (6 bases). The CDR3 consists of 14 residues. The ends were cut back, 6 bases at V and 2 bases at J, with 14 bases in the middle. CDR1 is SNHLY, CDR2 FYNNEI, per germline. CDR3 sequence reads: CASSLAGGTYEQYF. CDR3 bases: TGTGCCAGCAGCCTCGCCGGGGGAACCTACGAGCAGTACTTC.

V is TRBV7-9 and J is TRBJ2-6; D is unclear. V was cut by 6 bases and J by 0 bases, with 6 bases left in between. In germline, CDR1 is SEHNR, CDR2 FQNEAQ (reference sequence). This CDR3 region has 14 residues. CDR3 DNA: TGTGCCAGCAGTCTATACTCTGGGGCCAACGTCCTGACTTTC. This codes for CASSLYSGANVLTF.

This chain connects TRBV19 to TRBJ1-1; D not certain. V lost 6 bases and J lost 5, with 16 bases in between. In germline, CDR1 is LNHDA, CDR2 SQIVND (reference sequence). This CDR3 comprises 14 residues. The CDR3 protein is CASRPSGLDTEAFF. The CDR3 DNA reads TGTGCCAGTAGACCATCGGGCCTGGATACTGAAGCTTTCTTT.

The chain has TRBV27 and TRBJ2-7, with 9 bases fitting TRBD1. The CDR3 consists of 16 residues. Losses at the gene ends were 5 bases for V and 5 bases for J; bases not matched to a gene: 13. In germline, CDR1 is MNHEY, CDR2 SMNVEV (reference sequence). Here the CDR3 reads CASSAGTGLVGDEQYF. Written as DNA, the CDR3 is TGTGCCAGCAGTGCAGGGACAGGGCTAGTAGGGGACGAGCAGTACTTC.

This clone was counted once. J is TRBJ2-5 and V is TRBV5-4; TRBD2 is a possible D gene (6 bases). The length of the CDR3 is 16 residues. Germline CDR1 reads SGHNT; CDR2 reads YYREEE (reference sequence). The V gene lost 4 bases and the J gene lost 5 bases, with 21 bases spanning the gap. The chain's CDR3 is CASSPVGGLKGETQYF. CDR3 sequence (DNA): TGTGCCAGCAGCCCCGTGGGGGGATTGAAAGGGGAGACCCAGTACTTC. Supplemented by reference TRBV5-4 and TRBJ2-5, the full variable domain reads ETGVTQSPTHLIKTRGQQVTLRCSSQSGHNTVSWYQQALGQGPQFIFQYYREEENGRGNFPPRFSGLQFPNYSSELNVNALELDDSALYLCASSPVGGLKGETQYFGPGTRLLVL.

The chain is built from TRBV9 and TRBJ1-5, with D possibly being TRBD1 (6 bases). Trimming shortened V by 0 bases and J by 0 bases, and 10 bases separated the two germline ends. The CDR3 spans 16 residues. CDR1 is SGDLS and CDR2 is YYNGEE in the germline V gene. The CDR3 is CASSVGAGDSNQPQHF. CDR3 nucleotides: TGTGCCAGCAGCGTAGGGGCAGGGGATAGCAATCAGCCCCAGCATTTT.

The chain has TRBV5-1 and TRBJ2-3; 8 bases match TRBD2. Germline values: CDR1 SGHRS, CDR2 YFSETQ. CDR3 length equals 15 residues. With V trimmed by 2 bases and J by 5 bases, 7 bases remained unmatched. The CDR3 DNA is TGCGCCAGCAGCTTTAGCGGGGAGGGTTTAGATACGCAGTATTTT. It encodes CASSFSGEGLDTQYF.

This CDR3 is CASSYGTKTEAFF. The CDR3 DNA is TGTGCCAGCAGTTACGGGACAAAAACGGAAGCTTTCTTT. The V gene is TRBV6-5, the J gene TRBJ1-1; perhaps TRBD1 as D (6 bases). The germline gives CDR1 MNHEY, CDR2 SVGAGI. This CDR3 region has 13 residues. V lost 2 bases to trimming and J lost 8 bases, with 12 bases between them.

The rearrangement joins TRBV18 to TRBJ2-5; 15 nucleotides line up with TRBD2. With 6 bases clipped from V and 3 bases from J, the junction kept 2 bases outside the gene matches. The CDR3 extends over 15 amino acids. Germline V lookup: CDR1 KGHSH, CDR2 LQKENI. The CDR3 nucleotides read TGTGCCAGCTCCCGGACTAGCGGGGGGGAAGAGACCCAGTACTTC. Translating gives CASSRTSGGEETQYF.

This sequence joins TRBV27 and TRBJ2-7; 8 bases fit TRBD1. The CDR3 totals 15 residues. The V gene's germline CDR1 is MNHEY and CDR2 SMNVEV (reference sequence). Trimming removed 5 bases from V and 3 bases from J; junction bases left unmatched: 9. The CDR3 protein is CASSLRFGQGYEQYF. CDR3 coding DNA: TGTGCCAGCAGTCTCCGTTTCGGACAGGGCTACGAGCAGTACTTC.

The chain has TRBV7-2 and TRBJ1-3; the D is unclear. CDR1 is SGHTA, CDR2 FQGNSA, per germline. CDR3 size: 13 residues. Trimming removed 5 bases at V and 9 bases at J, with 14 bases between. CDR3 sequence reads: CASSGEGLATIYF. In DNA, the CDR3 is TGTGCCAGCAGCGGGGAGGGCCTGGCCACCATATATTTT.

This clone was recorded once. This chain links TRBV7-3 with TRBJ2-7; maybe TRBD1 (5 bases). This CDR3 contains 13 residues. Between the trimmed V and J ends, which lost 5 bases and 5 bases, there was a span of 13 bases. From germline, CDR1 is SGHTA and CDR2 FQGTGA. The CDR3 here is CASSPRDSDEQYF. The CDR3 nucleotides are TGTGCCAGCAGCCCCCGCGACAGCGACGAGCAGTACTTC.

CDR3 loop: CASSDHPSAREIYGYTF. DNA for the CDR3: TGTGCCAGCAGCGATCACCCTTCCGCCAGGGAAATTTATGGCTACACCTTC. This chain connects TRBV9 to TRBJ1-2; tentatively, D is TRBD1 (5 bases). The V gene's germline CDR1 is SGDLS and CDR2 YYNGEE. The CDR3 contains 17 residues. Deletions cut 3 bases from V and 5 bases from J, with 23 bases between. The full variable domain, in which reference TRBV9 and TRBJ1-2 provide the parts outside the CDR3, is DSGVTQTPKHLITATGQRVTLRCSPRSGDLSVYWYQQSLDQGLQFLIQYYNGEERAKGNILERFSAQQFPDLHSELNLSSLELGDSALYFCASSDHPSAREIYGYTFGSGTRLTVV.

This clone appeared a few times. CDR3 amino acids: CASSPRGAPRETQYF. The DNA for the CDR3 is TGCGCCAGCAGCCCCCGGGGGGCCCCCCGGGAGACCCAGTACTTC. This chain joins TRBV4-3 and TRBJ2-5, with a weak D call TRBD2 (7 bases). V shed 4 bases and J shed 5 bases, with 17 bases lying between them. Germline lookup yields CDR1 LGHNA and CDR2 YSLEER. This CDR3 comprises 15 residues.